This note documents a single TCR beta chain sequence. The table came from immunoSEQ multiplex PCR; TCRdb's copy has only in-frame clones and leaves some out. The sample records over 45,000 clones, around 87% being singletons. V was pared by 7 bases and J by 5 bases, with 9 bases of the junction left unmatched. There are 15 residues in the CDR3. Germline CDR1 and CDR2: SGHRS and YFSETQ. These data originate in a study of blood T cell repertoires in COVID-19. About the study: Samples of COVID-19 (acute and convalescent) were obtained from the United States, Italy and Spain. The cDNA or gDNA used as material had been derived from T cells, B-cell-depleted T cells, or PBMCs.

The sample taken for sequencing was peripheral blood. The rearrangement uses TRBV5-1 and TRBJ2-2; 9 positions match TRBD2. The receptor's source is a man aged 50 to 59 with active COVID-19. CDR3 sequence reads: CASQSSGSGTGELFF. The CDR3 DNA reads TGCGCCAGCCAAAGTAGCGGGAGCGGGACCGGGGAGCTGTTTTTT.